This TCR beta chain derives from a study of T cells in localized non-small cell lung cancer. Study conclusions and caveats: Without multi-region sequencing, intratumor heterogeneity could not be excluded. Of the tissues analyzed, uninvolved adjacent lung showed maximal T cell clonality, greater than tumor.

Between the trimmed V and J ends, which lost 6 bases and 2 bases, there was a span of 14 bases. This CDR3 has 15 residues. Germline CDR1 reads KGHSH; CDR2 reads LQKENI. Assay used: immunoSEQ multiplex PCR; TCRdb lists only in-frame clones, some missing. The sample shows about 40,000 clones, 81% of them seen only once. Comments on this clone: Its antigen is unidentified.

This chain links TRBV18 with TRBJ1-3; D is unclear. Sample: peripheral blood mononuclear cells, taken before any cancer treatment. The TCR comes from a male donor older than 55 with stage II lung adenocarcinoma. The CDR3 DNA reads TGTGCCAGCTCGCTGCCTCCGGCGACTGGAAACACCATATATTTT. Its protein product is CASSLPPATGNTIYF.